The 24 T cell receptor beta chains below all came from one sample that was sequenced in a study of shared clonotypes between healthy human individuals. TCRdb keeps only in-frame clones here, not all; method: immunoSEQ multiplex PCR. Of some 680,000 clones listed, more than 70% are singletons. The sample consisted of memory CD4+ T cells sorted from blood. Subset described: CD45RA-negative fraction. These receptors were obtained from a young woman in good health.

This clone was seen only once. A single base separates this from a much larger clone, so it may be a read error. This CDR3 is also generated by other DNA sequences in the sample. J is TRBJ2-5 and V is TRBV11-2; the D is unclear. Germline CDR1 SGHAT, CDR2 FQNNGV. There are 11 residues in the CDR3. The V and J ends lost 6 bases and 4 bases respectively, with 6 bases between them. This chain's CDR3 is CASSPGETQYF. The CDR3 DNA reads TGTGCCAGCAGTCCGGGAGAGACCCAGTACTTC.

The gene calls are TRBV29-1 and TRBJ1-2; 11 bases are shared with TRBD1. CDR1 and CDR2 (germline): SQVTM, ANQGSEA. V gave up 3 bases and J gave up 6 bases; unmatched junction bases: 9. The CDR3 spans 15 residues. CDR3 nucleotide sequence: TGCAGCGTTGATAGGCGGGGGACAGGGGGAGATGGCTACACCTTC. Protein product: CSVDRRGTGGDGYTF.

The count of this clone is one. The chain couples TRBV5-1 to TRBJ2-7; TRBD2 agrees at 11 bases. The V gene end was trimmed by 4 bases and the J gene end by 3 bases; junction bases not matched to a gene: 6. Germline CDR1 and CDR2: SGHRS and YFSETQ. There are 15 residues in the CDR3. DNA of the CDR3: TGCGCCAGCAGCGGTTCTAGCGGGAGGCACTACGAGCAGTACTTC. Residues: CASSGSSGRHYEQYF.

The gene calls are TRBV11-1 and TRBJ2-7; the D gene is possibly TRBD2 (6 bases). Trimming took 7 bases from V and 4 from J, leaving 11 bases between them. This CDR3 contains 12 residues. The V gene's germline CDR1 is SGHAT and CDR2 FQDESV (reference sequence). CDR3 protein: CASTKEGYEQYF. CDR3 sequence (DNA): TGTGCCAGCACCAAGGAGGGGTACGAGCAGTACTTC.

The chain recombines TRBV27 with TRBJ1-1; maybe TRBD1 (6 bases). This CDR3 contains 14 residues. Germline CDR1 reads MNHEY; CDR2 reads SMNVEV (reference sequence). Trimming shortened V by 5 bases and J by 5 bases, and 15 bases separated the two germline ends. The CDR3 sequence: CASSKKPQGTEAFF. For the CDR3, the DNA is TGTGCCAGCAGTAAAAAACCACAGGGAACTGAAGCTTTCTTT.

The CDR3 here is CASSHILAVTYEQYF. CDR3 DNA: TGCGCCAGCAGCCACATATTAGCGGTTACCTACGAGCAGTACTTC. This rearrangement joins TRBV4-1 to TRBJ2-7, with D perhaps TRBD2 (6 bases). This CDR3 region has 15 residues. The V end lost 3 bases, the J end lost 2 bases, and 14 bases lay between the germline ends. Germline CDR1 and CDR2: MGHRA and YSYEKL.

A single count supports this clone. The chain carries TRBV18 and TRBJ1-1; D is undetermined. Germline V gene data show CDR1 as KGHSH and CDR2 as LQKENI. V was clipped by 6 bases and J by 1 base, with 9 bases between them. CDR3 length: 13 residues. The CDR3: CASSPFTNTEAFF. In nucleotides, the CDR3 is TGTGCCAGCTCGCCTTTCACGAACACTGAAGCTTTCTTT.

The rearrangement links TRBV28 to TRBJ1-4; no reliable D call. V was cut by 5 bases and J by 5 bases, with 12 bases left in between. The CDR3 sequence is 14 residues long. CDR1 and CDR2 from the germline V gene are MDHEN and SYDVKM. CDR3 nucleotide sequence: TGTGCCAGCAGTCGTTACTCCGGGAATGAAAAACTGTTTTTT. This translates into CASSRYSGNEKLFF.

The CDR3 reads CASSLRQGAANNYGYTF. CDR3 sequence (DNA): TGTGCCAGCAGTTTAAGGCAGGGGGCGGCAAATAACTATGGCTACACCTTC. The chain carries TRBV27 and TRBJ1-2; 8 bases match TRBD1. This CDR3 has 17 amino acids. V shed 2 bases, J shed 1 base, and the junction held 9 bases outside the gene matches. Germline CDR1 is MNHEY and CDR2 is SMNVEV (reference sequence).

The J gene is TRBJ1-2, the V gene TRBV5-1; D is perhaps TRBD1 (6 bases). Looked up from germline, CDR1 is SGHRS and CDR2 is YFSETQ. The CDR3 length is 15 residues. V was pared by 3 bases and J by 5 bases, with 17 bases between. The CDR3 DNA follows: TGCGCCAGCAGCTACTCGCTACCAGGGGAATATGGCTACACCTTC. Encoded protein: CASSYSLPGEYGYTF.

The rearrangement joins TRBV21-1 to TRBJ1-1; whether TRBD1, the table's D call, matches the DNA was not checked. TRBV21-1 is reported as a pseudogene. This CDR3 region has 14 residues. The CDR3 loop reads CASSSRGRNTEAFF. The CDR3 bases are TGTGCCAGCAGCTCCAGGGGCCGGAACACTGAAGCTTTCTTT.

This clone was seen a handful of times. The gene calls are TRBV21-1 and TRBJ2-2; TRBD1, the table's D call, lacks a check against the DNA. TRBV21-1 is termed a pseudogene. The CDR3 contains 18 residues. CDR3 in amino acids: CASSKGGQNRTNTGELFF. CDR3 in DNA: TGTGCCAGCAGCAAAGGGGGGCAAAACAGGACGAACACCGGGGAGCTGTTTTTT.

The chain recombines TRBV6-1 with TRBJ2-3, with 7 bases fitting TRBD2. Germline V gene lookup returns CDR1 MNHNS and CDR2 SASEGT. This CDR3 has 15 amino acids. With 6 bases clipped from V and 6 bases from J, the junction kept 12 bases outside the gene matches. CDR3 residues: CASSGRQGNWDTQYF. The CDR3 bases are TGTGCCAGCAGCGGGAGGCAGGGAAATTGGGATACGCAGTATTTT.

The chain recombines TRBV18 with TRBJ2-1; the match to TRBD2 covers 14 bases. Germline CDR1 reads KGHSH; CDR2 reads LQKENI. The CDR3 runs to 16 residues. The J segment lost 6 bases and the V segment lost 1 base, leaving 2 bases of the junction unmatched. CDR3 in amino acids: CASSPRGLAGGNEQFF. The DNA of the CDR3 is TGTGCCAGCTCACCACGAGGACTAGCGGGAGGCAATGAGCAGTTCTTC.

This rearrangement joins TRBV30 to TRBJ2-2; D uncertain. V shed 0 bases and J shed 5 bases, with 7 bases lying between them. CDR1 and CDR2 (germline): GTSNPN, SVGIG (reference sequence). This CDR3 is 13 amino acids long. For the CDR3, the DNA is TGTGCCTGGAGTGTACGGCAGACCGGGGAGCTGTTTTTT. Encoded protein: CAWSVRQTGELFF.

This chain joins TRBV14 and TRBJ2-3; 10 nucleotides match TRBD2. J lost 5 bases, V lost 1 base, and 0 bases had no gene match. CDR3 length equals 14 residues. Germline lookup yields CDR1 SGHDN and CDR2 FVKESK. The CDR3 nucleotides read TGTGCCAGCAGCCAAGTAGCGGGGGGAGATACGCAGTATTTT. Encoded protein: CASSQVAGGDTQYF. Using reference TRBV14 and TRBJ2-3 for the parts outside the CDR3, the full variable domain is EAGVTQFPSHSVIEKGQTVTLRCDPISGHDNLYWYRRVMGKEIKFLLHFVKESKQDESGMPNNRFLAERTGGTYSTLKVQPAELEDSGVYFCASSQVAGGDTQYFGPGTRLTVL.

This clone was counted a few times. The same CDR3 is also encoded by other DNA sequences in this sample. V usage is TRBV6-5 and J usage is TRBJ1-1, with a tentative D call TRBD1 (6 bases). Trimming took off 6 bases at V and 1 base at J, with 12 bases between the two ends. CDR3 length: 14 amino acids. Germline V gene sequence: CDR1 MNHEY, CDR2 SVGAGI. The chain's CDR3 is CASRRPGQNTEAFF. CDR3 DNA: TGTGCCAGCAGACGTCCGGGACAGAACACTGAAGCTTTCTTT.

The chain joins TRBV7-8 to TRBJ2-1; D gene ambiguous. Germline lookup yields CDR1 SGHVS and CDR2 FQNEAQ. This CDR3 is 13 amino acids long. V was shortened by 2 bases and J by 7 bases, with 9 bases between the two germline ends. This CDR3 is CASSLYWQNEQFF. The CDR3 DNA follows: TGTGCCAGCAGCTTATATTGGCAGAATGAGCAGTTCTTC.

This chain links TRBV11-2 with TRBJ2-1; D is ambiguous. CDR1 SGHAT and CDR2 FQNNGV come from the germline V gene. CDR3 length equals 15 residues. V was clipped by 3 bases and J by 2 bases, with 11 bases between them. The CDR3 sequence: CASSLAATPYNEQFF. The DNA for the CDR3 is TGTGCCAGCAGCTTGGCTGCTACGCCCTACAATGAGCAGTTCTTC.

This clone came up a few times. The V and J genes are TRBV18 and TRBJ1-1; D is uncertain. The V gene's germline CDR1 is KGHSH and CDR2 LQKENI. The germline V and J ends were trimmed by 1 base and 4 bases, with 13 bases remaining between them. The CDR3 totals 15 residues. CDR3 nucleotides: TGTGCCAGCTCACCACAGACAAGGACGGGCACTGAAGCTTTCTTT. It is translated as CASSPQTRTGTEAFF. Together with reference TRBV18 and TRBJ1-1, the CDR3 gives the full variable domain: NAGVMQNPRHLVRRRGQEARLRCSPMKGHSHVYWYRQLPEEGLKFMVYLQKENIIDESGMPKERFSAEFPKEGPSILRIQQVVRGDSAAYFCASSPQTRTGTEAFFGQGTRLTVV.

V is TRBV6-5 and J is TRBJ2-3; no clear D gene. The germline CDR1 and CDR2 sequences are MNHEY and SVGAGI. This CDR3 contains 13 residues. Between the trimmed V and J ends, which lost 7 bases and 2 bases, there was a span of 10 bases. In DNA form, the CDR3 reads TGTGCCAGCACTGATTGGGCCACAGATACGCAGTATTTT. Protein product: CASTDWATDTQYF.

The chain employs TRBV18 and TRBJ1-3; perhaps TRBD1 as D (5 bases). CDR1 is KGHSH and CDR2 is LQKENI in the germline V gene. Deletions cut 5 bases from V and 0 bases from J, with 11 bases between. The CDR3 spans 15 residues. CDR3 amino acids: CASSTRDGSGNTIYF. In DNA, the CDR3 is TGTGCCAGCTCAACCAGGGATGGCTCTGGAAACACCATATATTTT.

The V gene is TRBV7-2, the J gene TRBJ2-5; D is unresolved. The V gene lost 4 bases and the J gene lost 4 bases, with 10 bases spanning the gap. Germline-derived CDR1 and CDR2 are SGHTA and FQGNSA. The CDR3 runs 13 residues. The CDR3 DNA reads TGTGCCAGCAGCTCAGCGATGGGAGAGACCCAGTACTTC. It encodes CASSSAMGETQYF.

The chain joins TRBV6-6 to TRBJ2-1; tentatively, D is TRBD2 (5 bases). Trimming took 4 bases from V and 6 from J, leaving 16 bases between them. Per the germline V gene, CDR1 is MNHNY and CDR2 is SVGAGI (reference sequence). The CDR3 has 15 amino acids. CDR3 DNA sequence: TGTGCCAGCAGTTCCTACTCGAGGACTCCCAATGAGCAGTTCTTC. Translating gives CASSSYSRTPNEQFF.